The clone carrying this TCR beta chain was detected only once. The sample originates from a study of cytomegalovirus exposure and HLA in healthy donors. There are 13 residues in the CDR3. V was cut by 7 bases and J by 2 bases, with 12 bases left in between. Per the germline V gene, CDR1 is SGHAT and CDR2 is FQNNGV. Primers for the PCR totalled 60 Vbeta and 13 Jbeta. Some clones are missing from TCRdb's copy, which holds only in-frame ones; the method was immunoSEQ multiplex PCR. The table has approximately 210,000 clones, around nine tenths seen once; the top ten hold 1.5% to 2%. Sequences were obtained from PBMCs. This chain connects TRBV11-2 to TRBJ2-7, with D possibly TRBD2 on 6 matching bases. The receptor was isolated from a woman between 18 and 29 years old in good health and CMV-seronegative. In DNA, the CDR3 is TGTGCCAGCATGCCCTCGGGGGCCTACGAGCAGTACTTC. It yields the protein CASMPSGAYEQYF. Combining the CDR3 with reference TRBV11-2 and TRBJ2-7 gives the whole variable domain EAGVAQSPRYKIIEKRQSVAFWCNPISGHATLYWYQQILGQGPKLLIQFQNNGVVDDSQLPKDRFSAERLKGVDSTLKIQPAKLEDSAVYLCASMPSGAYEQYFGPGTRLTVT.